This section outlines one T cell receptor beta chain sequence together with its context. The sample belongs to a study of shared clonotypes between healthy human individuals. Only in-frame clones appear in the TCRdb table, and some are missing; sequencing was by immunoSEQ multiplex PCR. The table includes 180,000 or so clones, roughly 93% detected once. Deletions cut 0 bases from V and 7 bases from J, with 13 bases between. The CDR3 runs to 15 residues. Per the germline V gene, CDR1 is LNHNV and CDR2 is YYDKDF (reference sequence). V and J are TRBV15 and TRBJ1-5; the D gene is possibly TRBD1 (6 bases). The sequence was collected from a woman aged 30 to 39 in good health. The sequenced sample was naive CD4+ T cells sorted from blood. Sample subset: CD45RA+ positively selected. The CDR3 bases are TGTGCCACCAGCAGAGATAGGGCAGGGGCGCAGCCCCAGCATTTT. Its protein product is CATSRDRAGAQPQHF.